A selection of T cell receptor beta chains follows, all from one sample in a study of CD8+CD57+ T cells in acquired aplastic anemia. TCRdb used MiXCR to reprocess the reads, holding one entry per CDR3 protein. The sample carries more than 150,000 distinct CDR3 sequences, 45% to 60% recorded once. Sequenced sample: sorted CD4+, CD8+, or CD8+CD57+ T cells (not recorded which) from PBMCs. The origin of the receptors is a human donor with aplastic anemia. CDR3s include the opening cysteine and the closing phenylalanine or tryptophan. Each record gives: D gene, J gene, V gene, clone size, CDR3 protein, CDR3 DNA. A D gene is named only where the DNA matches it firmly. Not every row has a clone size; where given, it reads once, few, many or a size class.

>TRBD2|TRBJ2-1|TRBV4-1|once
CASSQVRAGTNYNEQFF
TGCGCCAGCAGCCAAGTACGTGCCGGGACTAACTACAATGAGCAGTTCTTC
>.|TRBJ1-3|TRBV7-2|.
CASSTRQAGRNTIYF
TGTGCCAGCAGCACAAGACAGGCCGGGAGAAACACCATATATTTT
>.|TRBJ2-2|TRBV9|once
CASSSHLNTGELFF
TGTGCCAGCAGCTCGCATTTGAACACCGGGGAGCTGTTTTTT
>TRBD1|TRBJ2-5|TRBV18|few
CASSPPVGQGRETQYF
TGTGCCAGCTCACCACCGGTGGGACAGGGGCGGGAGACCCAGTACTTC
>.|TRBJ2-7|TRBV3-1|many
CASSQKRGYEQYF
TGTGCCAGCAGCCAGAAGAGGGGTTACGAGCAGTACTTC
>.|TRBJ1-6|TRBV6-1|many
CASHGQKNSPLHF
TGTGCCAGCCACGGACAGAAGAATTCACCCCTCCACTTT
>.|TRBJ1-5|TRBV10-3|.
CAISGGQRGNQPQHF
TGTGCCATCAGTGGCGGACAAAGGGGTAATCAGCCCCAGCATTTT
>TRBD1|TRBJ1-4|TRBV7-9|many
CASSDWTGDTTNEKLFF
TGTGCCAGCAGCGATTGGACAGGGGATACAACTAATGAAAAACTGTTTTTT
>TRBD1|TRBJ1-2|TRBV12-5|.
CASGLSGTGGAHYGCTF
TGTGCTAGTGGCCTATCCGGGACAGGGGGCGCGCACTATGGCTGCACCTTC
>TRBD1|TRBJ1-2|TRBV9|many
CASSVGQGVGGRYGYTF
TGTGCCAGCAGCGTAGGACAGGGGGTGGGTGGACGCTATGGCTACACCTTC
>.|TRBJ1-2|TRBV20-1|.
CSAQERYNYGYTF
TGCAGTGCCCAGGAGCGGTACAACTATGGCTACACCTTC
>.|TRBJ1-5|TRBV20-1|many
CSARRQLEGPQHF
TGCAGTGCTAGAAGACAGCTAGAGGGGCCCCAGCATTTT
>TRBD1|TRBJ1-2|TRBV11-1|.
CASSLGSGQGYYGYTF
TGTGCCAGCAGCTTAGGGTCGGGACAGGGGTACTATGGTTACACCTTC
>TRBD1|TRBJ1-2|TRBV19|.
CASSTGTGVGYTF
TGTGCCAGTAGTACCGGGACAGGGGTCGGCTACACCTTC
>.|TRBJ1-2|TRBV20-1|.
CSARLWDTYGYTF
TGCAGTGCTAGACTATGGGACACGTATGGCTACACCTTC
>.|TRBJ1-2|TRBV25-1|.
CASRRDEGFGYTF
TGTGCCAGCAGACGAGATGAAGGTTTTGGCTACACCTTC
>TRBD1|TRBJ1-2|TRBV12-3/TRBV12-4|many
CASSLDGTGNGYTF
TGTGCCAGCAGTTTAGACGGGACAGGGAATGGCTACACCTTC
>.|TRBJ1-1|TRBV20-1|many
CSASRAGGVTEAFF
TGCAGTGCTTCGCGGGCAGGTGGGGTCACTGAAGCTTTCTTT
>TRBD2|TRBJ2-3|TRBV7-3|many
CASSLGTSGGADTQYF
TGTGCCAGCAGCCTCGGGACTAGCGGGGGGGCAGATACGCAGTATTTT
>.|TRBJ1-1|TRBV7-8|.
CASSRWTENTEAFF
TGTGCCAGCAGCCGGTGGACTGAGAACACTGAAGCTTTCTTT
>TRBD2|TRBJ2-1|TRBV25-1|.
CASSPPGAGGLNEQFF
TGTGCCAGCAGCCCCCCAGGAGCGGGAGGCCTAAATGAGCAGTTCTTC
>.|TRBJ1-2|TRBV19|.
CASSMGGSPYGYTF
TGTGCCAGTAGTATGGGAGGGTCCCCCTATGGCTACACCTTC
>TRBD2|TRBJ2-5|TRBV30|.
CAWRGDQGTSVLETQYF
TGTGCCTGGAGGGGTGACCAAGGGACTAGCGTTCTTGAGACCCAGTACTTC
>TRBD1|TRBJ2-3|TRBV7-3|many
CASSSSTDRGGTQYF
TGTGCCAGCAGCTCTAGCACTGACAGGGGAGGCACGCAGTATTTT
>.|TRBJ2-7|TRBV7-9|once
CASSLLDYEQYF
TGTGCCAGCAGCTTATTGGACTACGAGCAGTACTTC
>TRBD1|TRBJ2-1|TRBV5-1|many
CASSLSPVGQGANNEQFF
TGCGCCAGCAGCTTGAGTCCGGTCGGGCAGGGGGCAAACAATGAGCAGTTCTTC
>.|TRBJ1-5|TRBV15|few
CATGEWGSNQPQHF
TGTGCCACAGGAGAGTGGGGAAGCAATCAGCCCCAGCATTTT